This T cell receptor beta chain was identified during a study of cytomegalovirus exposure and HLA in healthy donors. Study conclusions and caveats: There were a few CMV-associated chains whose specificity for CMV antigens was confirmed in vitro.

A few counts support this clone. Antigen: not known. Germline CDR1 MNHNS, CDR2 SASEGT. The ends were cut back, 2 bases at V and 7 bases at J, with 8 bases in the middle. The CDR3 totals 12 residues. This PCR relied on a set of 60 Vbeta primers and 13 Jbeta primers. Here immunoSEQ multiplex PCR was the method, and the copy in TCRdb shows in-frame clones only, minus some. Of more than 65,000 clones detected, around three quarters appear once; the ten largest clones hold roughly 22%. This sequence joins TRBV6-1 and TRBJ1-1; no clear D. Material for sequencing was PBMCs. This receptor was obtained from a woman in her thirties or forties in good health and CMV-seropositive. CDR3 in amino acids: CASSESRGEAFF. The CDR3 DNA follows: TGTGCCAGCAGTGAAAGCCGAGGTGAAGCTTTCTTT.